A selection of T cell receptor beta chains follows, all from one sample in a study of Ad26.COV2.S vaccination and SARS-CoV-2 variants. Sequenced by immunoSEQ multiplex PCR; TCRdb stores in-frame clones only, minus some. The sample contains some 290,000 clones, just over 85% of which appear only once. The input for sequencing was peripheral blood, taken in a trial of Ad26.COV2.S vaccine versus placebo. These TCRs come from a person between 18 and 65 years old who received the Ad26.COV2.S COVID-19 vaccine or a placebo. Both conserved end residues are part of each CDR3. Each record gives: D gene, clone size, J gene, V gene, CDR3 protein, CDR3 DNA. D genes are given only for firm matches. The size of a clone is reported for some rows only, either as once, few or many, or as a class for expanded clones.

TRBD2 NA TRBJ2-2 TRBV18 CASSAGTSGGQNTGELFF TGTGCCAGCTCAGCCGGGACTAGCGGGGGACAGAACACCGGGGAGCTGTTTTTT
NA NA TRBJ2-2 TRBV9 CASSLRSTPNTGELFF TGTGCCAGCAGCTTACGATCAACTCCGAACACCGGGGAGCTGTTTTTT
NA NA TRBJ2-7 TRBV6-2/TRBV6-3 CASSYSISPGQANLKQYF TGTGCCAGCAGTTACTCGATTAGCCCGGGGCAGGCCAACCTCAAGCAGTACTTC
NA NA TRBJ1-2 TRBV15 CATSRDRGNYGYTF TGTGCCACCAGCAGAGACAGGGGAAACTATGGCTACACCTTC
NA NA TRBJ2-5 TRBV6-2/TRBV6-3 CASSYGETQYF TGTGCCAGCAGTTACGGGGAGACCCAGTACTTC
NA NA TRBJ1-1 TRBV27 CASSLSRLTEAFF TGTGCCAGCAGTTTATCGAGATTAACTGAAGCTTTCTTT
NA NA TRBJ1-2 TRBV19 CASTRPGGGGGYTF TGTGCCAGTACTAGACCCGGGGGAGGAGGCGGCTACACCTTC
NA NA TRBJ1-2 TRBV4-3 CASSQVLGDYGYTF TGCGCCAGCAGCCAAGTCCTGGGCGACTATGGCTACACCTTC
NA NA TRBJ2-7 TRBV19 CASMMTGSYEQYF TGTGCCAGTATGATGACAGGATCCTACGAGCAGTACTTC
TRBD2 NA TRBJ2-7 TRBV4-3 CASSQEAGGSYEQYF TGCGCCAGCAGCCAAGAGGCGGGGGGTTCTTACGAGCAGTACTTC
NA NA TRBJ2-5 TRBV12-3/TRBV12-4 CASSRTWGDPNF TGTGCCAGCAGCAGAACGTGGGGGGACCCCAACTTC
TRBD1 few TRBJ1-3 TRBV6-5 CASGDSFTGNTIYF TGTGCCAGCGGGGACAGTTTTACTGGAAACACCATATATTTT
NA NA TRBJ2-1 TRBV20-1 CSAVPSREQFF TGCAGTGCTGTCCCTAGTCGAGAGCAGTTCTTC
NA NA TRBJ1-1 TRBV7-2 CASSLGMLWSEAFF TGTGCCAGCAGCTTAGGTATGTTGTGGTCTGAAGCTTTCTTT
TRBD1 NA TRBJ1-2 TRBV7-9 CASSLGSNRGNYGYTF TGTGCCAGCAGCTTAGGGTCGAACAGGGGCAACTATGGCTACACCTTC
TRBD2 NA TRBJ2-3 TRBV4-3 CASSHLKGSGEFTDTQYF TGCGCCAGCAGCCACTTAAAAGGTAGCGGGGAATTCACAGATACGCAGTATTTT
NA NA TRBJ1-1 TRBV10-3 CATGTQSLIEAFF TGTGCCACCGGGACCCAAAGCCTCATTGAAGCTTTCTTT
NA NA TRBJ1-6 TRBV5-1 CASSLGLGRDSPLHF TGCGCCAGCAGCTTGGGGCTGGGAAGAGATTCACCCCTCCACTTT
TRBD2 NA TRBJ2-3 TRBV2 CASSEGRGGFTDTQYF TGTGCCAGCAGTGAAGGACGGGGGGGCTTCACAGATACGCAGTATTTT
NA NA TRBJ2-2 TRBV4-1 CASSQVLTTGELFF TGCGCCAGCAGCCAAGTTTTGACGACCGGGGAGCTGTTTTTT
NA NA TRBJ1-6 TRBV5-1 CASSPEIGDYSPLHF TGCGCCAGCAGCCCGGAGATAGGTGATTATTCACCCCTCCACTTT
NA NA TRBJ1-4 TRBV9 CASSVGSGQGISEKLFF TGTGCCAGCAGCGTAGGTAGTGGGCAGGGGATTAGTGAAAAACTGTTTTTT
NA NA TRBJ1-1 TRBV5-1 CASSFGTGNTEAFF TGCGCCAGCAGCTTCGGGACGGGGAACACTGAAGCTTTCTTT
NA NA TRBJ1-1 TRBV27 CASSLWGGVGTEAFF TGTGCCAGCAGTTTATGGGGAGGGGTGGGGACTGAAGCTTTCTTT
TRBD2 NA TRBJ2-5 TRBV5-1 CASSLGGLAETQYF TGCGCCAGCAGCTTGGGGGGACTAGCAGAGACCCAGTACTTC
TRBD1 NA TRBJ1-1 TRBV27 CASTSTGGTVEAFF TGTGCCAGCACCTCGACAGGGGGTACGGTTGAAGCTTTCTTT
NA once TRBJ1-4 TRBV29-1 CSVENDREKLFF TGCAGCGTTGAGAATGACCGTGAAAAACTGTTTTTT
NA NA TRBJ1-5 TRBV28 CASSRQSLNQPQHF TGTGCCAGCAGTCGTCAAAGCCTCAATCAGCCCCAGCATTTT
NA NA TRBJ1-1 TRBV2 CASSEQLILWNTEAFF TGTGCCAGCAGTGAACAGCTAATTCTGTGGAACACTGAAGCTTTCTTT
NA NA TRBJ1-1 TRBV6-2/TRBV6-3 CASSYPEEAFF TGTGCCAGCAGTTACCCCGAAGAAGCTTTCTTT
NA NA TRBJ1-6 TRBV12-5 CASATDAGNSPLHF TGTGCTAGTGCCACCGACGCGGGGAATTCACCCCTCCACTTT
TRBD1 NA TRBJ1-4 TRBV7-9 CASSLDRGPHEKLFF TGTGCCAGCAGCCTAGACAGGGGGCCGCATGAAAAACTGTTTTTT
NA NA TRBJ1-2 TRBV9 CASSGRRIYGYTF TGTGCCAGCAGCGGGAGGCGGATCTATGGCTACACCTTC
NA NA TRBJ1-5 TRBV3-1/TRBV3-2 CASSQGGVSNQPQHF TGTGCCAGCAGCCAGGGGGGGGTAAGCAATCAGCCCCAGCATTTT
NA NA TRBJ2-3 TRBV25-1 CASSDSGSTDTQYF TGTGCCAGCAGTGATTCCGGGAGCACAGATACGCAGTATTTT